The following is a T cell receptor (beta chain) sequence with its context. These data come from a study of OX40 agonist ivuxolimab in advanced cancers. TCRdb's table, derived via immunoSEQ multiplex PCR, lists solely in-frame clones and lacks some. Counted here are some 110,000 clones, less than 95% occurring once; the ten biggest clones make up around 0.47%. The CDR3 is 14 amino acids. Germline assignment: CDR1 MNHEY and CDR2 SVGAGI. Between the trimmed V and J ends, which lost 2 bases and 3 bases, there was a span of 9 bases. The sample consisted of CD4+ or CD8+ T cells sorted from blood, taken in a trial of the OX40 agonist ivuxolimab. The TCR originated in an adult with an advanced solid tumor such as melanoma, head and neck, liver or kidney cancer. V and J are TRBV6-5 and TRBJ2-3; D gene uncertain. CDR3 amino acids: CASSYRVPTDTQYF. In DNA, the CDR3 is TGTGCCAGCAGTTACCGCGTCCCGACAGATACGCAGTATTTT.